This T cell receptor (beta chain) was documented in a study of human T cells and chemical hapten exposure. The wider study: Sensitization was performed using 2% DPC on a 2 cm by 2 cm upper inner arm skin site.

Described time point: patch test 2, 6 weeks after DPC sensitization. The treatment was: therapeutic diphenylcyclopropenone sensitization with weekly scalp DPC. Blood draws preceded each patch test application. Trimming pared 2 bases from V and 5 bases from J, leaving 12 bases between. The CDR3 spans 14 residues. From germline, CDR1 is MNHEY and CDR2 SVGEGT. Each CDR3 protein gets one entry after TCRdb re-called the RACE reads with MiXCR. The sample lists roughly 140,000 distinct CDR3 sequences, about 12% occurring once. The clonotype originates from a woman aged 45 to 65 with alopecia areata. Some clones in this sample may be carry-over from other donors' samples. The sequenced sample was whole blood, obtained in connection with sensitization to the hapten diphenylcyclopropenone (DPC). J is TRBJ2-5 and V is TRBV6-2 or TRBV6-3, with D possibly matching TRBD2 (6 bases). CDR3: CASSYSGGLETQYF. The CDR3 bases are TGTGCCAGCAGTTACAGTGGAGGGCTGGAGACCCAGTACTTC.